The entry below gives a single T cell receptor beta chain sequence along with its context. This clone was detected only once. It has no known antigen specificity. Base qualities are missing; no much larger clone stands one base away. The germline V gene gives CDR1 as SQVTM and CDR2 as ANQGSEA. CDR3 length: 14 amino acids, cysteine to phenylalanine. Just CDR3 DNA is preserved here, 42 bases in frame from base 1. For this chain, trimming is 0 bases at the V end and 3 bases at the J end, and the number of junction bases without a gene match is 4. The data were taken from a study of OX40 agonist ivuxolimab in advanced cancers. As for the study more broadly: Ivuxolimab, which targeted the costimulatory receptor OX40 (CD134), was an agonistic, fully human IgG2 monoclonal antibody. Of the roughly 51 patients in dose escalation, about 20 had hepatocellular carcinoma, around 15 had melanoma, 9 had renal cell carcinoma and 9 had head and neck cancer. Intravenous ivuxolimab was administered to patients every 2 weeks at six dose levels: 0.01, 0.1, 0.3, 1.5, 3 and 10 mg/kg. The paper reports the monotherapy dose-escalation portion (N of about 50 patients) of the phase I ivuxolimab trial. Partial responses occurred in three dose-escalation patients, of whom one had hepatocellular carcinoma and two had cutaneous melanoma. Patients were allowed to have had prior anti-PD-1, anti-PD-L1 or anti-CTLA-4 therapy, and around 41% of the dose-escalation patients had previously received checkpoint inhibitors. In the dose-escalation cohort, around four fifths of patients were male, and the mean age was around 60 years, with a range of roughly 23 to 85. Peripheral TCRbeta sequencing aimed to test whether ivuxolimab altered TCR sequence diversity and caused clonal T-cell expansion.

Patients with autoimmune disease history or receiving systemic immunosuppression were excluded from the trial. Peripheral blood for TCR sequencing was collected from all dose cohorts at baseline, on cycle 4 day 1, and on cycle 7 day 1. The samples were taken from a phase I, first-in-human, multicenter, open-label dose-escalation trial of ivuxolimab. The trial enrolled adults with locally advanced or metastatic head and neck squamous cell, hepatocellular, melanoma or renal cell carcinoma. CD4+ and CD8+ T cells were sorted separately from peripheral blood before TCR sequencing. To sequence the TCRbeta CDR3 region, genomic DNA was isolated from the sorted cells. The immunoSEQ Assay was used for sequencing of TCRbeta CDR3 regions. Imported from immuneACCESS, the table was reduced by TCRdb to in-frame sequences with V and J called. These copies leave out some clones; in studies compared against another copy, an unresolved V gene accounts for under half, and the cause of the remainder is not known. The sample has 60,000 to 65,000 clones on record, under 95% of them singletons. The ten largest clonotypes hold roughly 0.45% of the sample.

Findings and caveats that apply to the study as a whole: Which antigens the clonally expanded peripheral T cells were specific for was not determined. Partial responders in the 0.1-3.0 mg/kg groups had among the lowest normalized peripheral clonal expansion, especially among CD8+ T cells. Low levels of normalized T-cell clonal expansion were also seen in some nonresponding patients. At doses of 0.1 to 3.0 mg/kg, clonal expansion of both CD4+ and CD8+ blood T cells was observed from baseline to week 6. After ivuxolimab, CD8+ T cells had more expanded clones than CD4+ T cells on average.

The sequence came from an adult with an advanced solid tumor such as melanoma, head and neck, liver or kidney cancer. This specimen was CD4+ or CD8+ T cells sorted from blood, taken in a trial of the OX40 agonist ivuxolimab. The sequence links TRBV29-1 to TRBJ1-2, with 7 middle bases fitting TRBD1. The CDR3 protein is CSVEEEQGHYGYTF. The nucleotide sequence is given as TGCAGCGTTGAAGAGGAACAGGGGCACTATGGCTACACCTTC. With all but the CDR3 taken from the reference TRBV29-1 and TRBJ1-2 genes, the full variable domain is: SAVISQKPSRDICQRGTSLTIQCQVDSQVTMMFWYRQQPGQSLTLIATANQGSEATYESGFVIDKFPISRPNLTFSTLTVSNMSPEDSSIYLCSVEEEQGHYGYTFGSGTRLTVV.